This T cell receptor beta chain is drawn from a study of shared clonotypes between healthy human individuals. Study-level background: Donor composition was a couple of women and a few men, aged 18 to 49.

In germline, CDR1 is SGHKS, CDR2 YYEKEE (reference sequence). Between the trimmed V and J ends, which lost 3 bases and 8 bases, there was a span of 14 bases. CDR3 length equals 13 residues. Terminally differentiated effector memory CD45RA+ cells were excluded by CCR7 positive selection of CD45RO-negative cells. Some clones are missing from TCRdb's copy, which holds only in-frame ones; the method was immunoSEQ multiplex PCR. The data contain 800,000 or so clones, around 96% of them seen just once; the ten biggest clones take up under 0.3%. Findings of the study overall: Naive subsets tended to show greater estimated richness than memory subsets. Sequencing of the sorted subsets was shown by rarefaction to be incomplete despite large depth.

Concerning this clone itself: Its specificity is not known.

Sequencing used naive CD8+ T cells sorted from blood. The chain uses TRBV5-5 and TRBJ1-2, with D maybe TRBD1 (5 bases). The receptor comes from a man between 25 and 39 years old in good health. The CDR3 spells CASSSDSGGGYTF. Here the CDR3 DNA reads TGTGCCAGCAGCTCCGACAGCGGCGGGGGCTACACCTTC.